These T cell receptor beta chains were read from a single sample in a study of shared clonotypes between healthy human individuals. The table came from immunoSEQ multiplex PCR; TCRdb's copy has only in-frame clones and leaves some out. In the table there are about 480,000 clones, 79% of which are singletons. Sequencing was carried out using PBMCs. All receptors derive from a woman aged 40 to 55 in good health. Some clones in this sample may be carry-over from other donors' samples. Both conserved end residues are trimmed from each CDR3.

CDR3aa,v_gene
ASSPLAGGTDTQY,TRBV28
ASSEGVANTEAF,TRBV10-2
ASSPPRGGDTQY,TRBV11-2
ASSEGSGWNEQF,TRBV5-1
ASSLISVSTDTQY,TRBV11-2
ASSRVSGPYEQY,TRBV4-1
ASSLEAYQETQY,TRBV5-1
ASSRVAGGEQY,TRBV5-4
ASSESVAGEQF,TRBV18
AWGTGYWYEQY,TRBV30
SVGSRGPYEQY,TRBV29-1
ASSTQNNQPQH,TRBV19
SVGLATSGPAYEQY,TRBV29-1
ASGNPGGSRNEQF,TRBV5-5
ASSPQGTPPGEQY,TRBV18
ASSIGTSGSGETQY,TRBV5-6
ASSLATSGTGETQY,TRBV5-1
ASSIGPGAADGYT,TRBV19
ASSLDRGGSQY,TRBV11-2
ASSFMTGVAETQY,TRBV19
ASSPTQDNYGYT,TRBV5-1
ATSRVIDNTQETQY,TRBV15